Described below is a single TCR beta chain sequence and its context. Using immunoSEQ multiplex PCR, the repertoire was profiled, and TCRdb retains in-frame clones only, with some absent. Of tens of thousands of clones listed, roughly nine tenths were seen once; the top ten hold 0.73%. The data derive from a study of T cell changes during pregnancy in multiple sclerosis. CDR1 is LGHNA, CDR2 YSLEER, per germline. J gave up 8 bases and V 0 bases, and 4 bases lay outside the gene matches. The CDR3 is 15 residues long. The sample here was CD4+ T cells from peripheral blood mononuclear cells, taken before pregnancy. The chain joins TRBV4-3 to TRBJ2-1; 10 positions agree with TRBD2. This receptor was identified in a female donor with multiple sclerosis, enrolled in a pregnancy study. CDR3 residues: CASSQEGLASHEQFF. In nucleotides, the CDR3 is TGCGCCAGCAGCCAAGAGGGACTAGCGTCGCATGAGCAGTTCTTC.